What follows is one T cell receptor (beta chain) and its context. Its antigen is still unknown. No qualities accompany the bases; no much larger clone lies one base away. The sample belongs to a study of PD-1 blockade in classical Hodgkin lymphoma (dated by TCRdb to 2018 to 2021). Background for the entire study: Nivolumab dosing was 3 mg/kg intravenously every 2 weeks, continuing until either disease progression or unacceptable toxicity. The study used CyTOF and TCR beta sequencing to define a peripheral blood immune signature of response to PD-1 blockade in classical Hodgkin lymphoma. Results the study describes overall, beyond this receptor: Among trial patients, those achieving complete response had baseline diversity similar to that of newly diagnosed patients, while diversity was significantly lower in partial responders and progressors. Lower diversity was seen in patients whose nivolumab began less than 1 year after ASCT, and these patients were left out of later analyses so that immune reconstitution would not confound the results. By C4D1, a significant rise was seen in CD4+ TCR diversity but not in CD8+ TCR diversity (p=0.0027 vs p=0.16), and the rise was most apparent among complete responders (p=0.02). The study covered only a single clinical trial cohort, and the causes of the repertoire differences, possibly disease activity or prior therapy, were still not defined. Baseline TCR diversity was reported to be lower in newly diagnosed patients than in healthy donors, and even lower in relapsed/refractory patients.

The Qiagen DNeasy kit was used to extract genomic DNA both from unsorted PBMCs and from the negatively selected CD4+ and CD8+ fractions. Amplification of TCR beta CDR3 regions was done by immunoSEQ multiplex PCR with primers that anneal to V and J segments. A synthetic immune receptor repertoire was used to minimize amplification bias, and remaining bias was computationally removed after sequencing. For the original study's pipeline: Custom Python scripts were used to quantify repertoire diversity as the Shannon entropy index. Unsorted, CD4+ and CD8+ repertoires were analyzed separately, except for combined analyses in which CD4+ and CD8+ sequences were merged in silico. Clonal expansion was defined as at least a 2-fold frequency increase after treatment relative to C1D1, with a pseudocount of 0.5 for undetected baseline clones. Singleton clones were defined as clones with 0 or 1 copy at C1D1, and non-singleton clones were defined as clones with 2 or more copies. Clones expanded in unsorted samples were labelled as CD4+, CD8+ or unknown by matching protein sequences in sorted samples from the same patient. Diversity changes from C1D1 to C4D1 were tested in paired samples using Wilcoxon tests. Held by TCRdb, this immuneACCESS table contains in-frame sequences only and omits some clones. Under half of the omission traces to an unresolved V gene where checked; the cause of the rest is unknown. V and J calls and clone size are copied from that table; D and trimming were computed from the DNA. The table for this sample lists approximately 21,000 clones; around two thirds of them were counted only once. The top ten constitute 5.8% of the sample.

The time point label on this specimen signifies: cycle 1 day 1 (C1D1), immediately before nivolumab initiation. All trial patients had relapsed after autologous stem cell transplantation, with cohorts A, B and C differing in prior brentuximab vedotin exposure. The trial cohort was composed of 56 patients with relapsed/refractory classical Hodgkin lymphoma, for whom complete response, partial response or progressive disease was recorded as best overall response. Single-agent nivolumab was administered to trial patients in the multi-cohort phase II CheckMate 205 trial. An independent review committee assessed best overall response by applying the 2007 International Working Group response criteria. Trial PBMCs were collected just before the start of nivolumab (C1D1) and during therapy at cycle 2 day 1 and cycle 4 day 1. After peripheral blood was drawn into 8 mL Vacutainer Cell Preparation Tubes, PBMCs were isolated by centrifugation and then cryopreserved.

The receptor was isolated from a human donor with classical Hodgkin lymphoma. The input for sequencing was peripheral blood mononuclear cells (PBMCs), taken at baseline.

The base sequence is TGCGCCAGCAGCCCCGAGGCACAGCTTAATGAAAAACTGTTTTTT. Its coded protein is CASSPEAQLNEKLFF. The V and J genes are TRBV5-1 and TRBJ1-4; no D gene can be assigned with confidence. V is pared back by 4 bases and J by 4 bases, with 14 bases lying between the germline termini. Taken from the germline V gene, the CDR1 and CDR2 loops are SGHRS and YFSETQ. The CDR3 holds 15 amino acids from the cysteine to the phenylalanine. Only the CDR3 region is kept as DNA, spanning 45 bases read in frame from base 1.